A single sample is the source of the 5 T cell receptor beta chains below, sequenced in a study of T cells in Graves' hyperthyroidism and ophthalmopathy. Amplified TCR beta CDR3 regions came from RNA transcripts. HTBI primers drove first-round RT-PCR of the TCR CDR3. TCRdb reprocessed the multiplex PCR reads with MiXCR, giving one entry per CDR3 protein. The sample contains 550,000 to 800,000 distinct CDR3 sequences, 17% of which appear only once. Input material: blood. The receptor source for this set is a man between 45 and 60 years old with Graves' hyperthyroidism.

This clonotype showed up just a few times. The rearrangement links TRBV5-5 to TRBJ1-2; D unresolved. CDR1 and CDR2 (germline): SGHKS, YYEKEE (reference sequence). CDR3 length: 13 amino acids. V lost 6 bases and J 4 bases, leaving 13 bases between the germline ends. The CDR3 DNA reads TGTGCCAGCACCATAAACGAAGCCTATGGCTACACCTTC. Translated, it gives CASTINEAYGYTF. Based on the CDR3 plus reference TRBV5-5 and TRBJ1-2, the full variable domain is DAGVTQSPTHLIKTRGQQVTLRCSPISGHKSVSWYQQVLGQGPQFIFQYYEKEERGRGNFPDRFSARQFPNYSSELNVNALLLGDSALYLCASTINEAYGYTFGSGTRLTVV.

This clonotype was counted at least ten times. This sequence joins TRBV28 and TRBJ2-7; TRBD1 matches 11 bases. The CDR3 loop spans 14 amino acids. V was clipped by 4 bases and J by 4 bases; unmatched bases: 3. CDR1 is MDHEN, CDR2 SYDVKM, per germline. The CDR3 sequence is CASSSGQGVYEQYF. In DNA, the CDR3 is TGTGCCAGCAGTTCGGGACAGGGGGTATACGAGCAGTACTTC.

This clonotype was seen a handful of times. The chain links TRBV30 to TRBJ1-5, with a possible D match to TRBD1 (6 bases). This CDR3 contains 15 residues. Germline V CDR1 and CDR2: GTSNPN, SVGIG (reference sequence). Trimming removed 0 bases from V and 0 bases from J, with 9 bases in between. As DNA, the CDR3 is TGTGCCTGGAGTGTAGGGGGGTATAGCAATCAGCCCCAGCATTTT. Protein: CAWSVGGYSNQPQHF.

This clonotype was observed at least ten times. This CDR3 reads CASSLEPSGVSYEQYF. CDR3 in DNA: TGTGCCAGCAGCTTAGAACCTAGCGGAGTCTCCTACGAGCAGTACTTC. V is TRBV7-2 and J is TRBJ2-7, with 7 bases lining up with TRBD2. This CDR3 has 16 amino acids. Germline CDR1 and CDR2: SGHTA and FQGNSA. V was pared by 1 base and J by 0 bases, with 6 bases of the junction left unmatched.

This chain uses TRBV18 with TRBJ1-1, with D tentatively TRBD1 (5 bases). Trimming removed 2 bases from V and 1 base from J, with 14 bases in between. CDR3 length: 16 amino acids. Germline V gene sequence: CDR1 KGHSH, CDR2 LQKENI. The CDR3 protein is CASSPAARAGNTEAFF. The CDR3 DNA reads as TGTGCCAGCTCACCAGCCGCCAGGGCTGGGAACACTGAAGCTTTCTTT.